The present entry profiles one T cell receptor (beta chain) with its context. Its target is not known. V lost 6 bases, J lost 3 bases, and 5 bases stayed unmatched. CDR3 length: 13 residues. Per germline, CDR1 SQVTM and CDR2 ANQGSEA. TCRdb re-called the RACE reads with MiXCR, one entry per CDR3 protein. The repertoire consists of around 120,000 distinct CDR3 sequences, with 13% occurring once and the leading ten covering about 3%. The sample belongs to a study of human T cells and chemical hapten exposure. General observations from the study: PT1 expanded TCR counts and patch test score correlated positively. TCRs at a frequency above 1 in 1000 stayed unchanged with DPC sensitization.

Time point in this sample: pre-sensitization, week 0. Treatment described: therapeutic diphenylcyclopropenone sensitization with weekly scalp DPC. Non-pregnant alopecia patients aged 18 to 70, suitable for DPC therapy. The sequences come from whole blood, collected in connection with sensitization to the hapten diphenylcyclopropenone (DPC). This chain joins TRBV29-1 and TRBJ2-7; 10 bases align to TRBD1. This TCR was recovered from a woman aged 18-35 years with alopecia areata. Some clones in this sample may be carry-over from other donors' samples. The chain's CDR3 is CSVSRDRGYEQYF. CDR3 in DNA: TGCAGCGTCTCCAGGGACAGGGGCTACGAGCAGTACTTC.